Detailed here is one T cell receptor (beta chain). Trimming took 1 base from V and 5 from J; bases not matched to a gene: 7. The CDR3 covers 15 residues. Germline V CDR1 and CDR2: SGHAT, FQNNGV. The record originates from a study of blood T cell repertoires in COVID-19. Study as a whole: Whether acute or convalescent, the COVID-19 samples came from the United States, Italy and Spain. Nucleic acid was either cDNA or gDNA, and it came from T cells, B-cell-depleted T cells, or PBMCs.

In the original workflow: Estimated nucleated cell counts came from reference gene primer amplification. Clones were sequenced by immunoSEQ multiplex PCR, and TCRdb holds only the in-frame ones, with some missing. V, J and clone size derive from that table, while D and trimming were established from the DNA sequence. The sample holds approximately 120,000 clones; 88% are singletons and the top ten take 1.5%. Sequencing was performed on peripheral blood. The clonotype was recovered from a human donor in a cohort sampled during active COVID-19. The chain links TRBV11-2 to TRBJ2-7; 8 bases map to TRBD1. The CDR3 here is CASSLVPGGVDEQYF. The CDR3 DNA reads as TGTGCCAGCAGCTTAGTGCCAGGGGGCGTCGACGAGCAGTACTTC.